The rows below give T cell receptor beta chains drawn from one sample of a study of OX40 agonist ivuxolimab in advanced cancers. Sequencing used immunoSEQ multiplex PCR; TCRdb keeps in-frame clones, though not all of them. The sample records about 12,000 clones, about 81% being singletons. The starting material was CD4+ or CD8+ T cells sorted from blood, obtained in a trial of the OX40 agonist ivuxolimab. The source of these receptors is an adult with an advanced solid tumor such as melanoma, head and neck, liver or kidney cancer. Each CDR3 is given with its conserved first and last residue. D genes are given only for firm matches. Some rows have no size entry. The others give once, few or many, or a class for an expanded clone.

V gene,D gene,J gene,clone size,CDR3 length,CDR3 protein,CDR3 DNA
TRBV19,-,TRBJ2-7,-,13,CASGASVAYEQYF,TGTGCCAGTGGGGCTTCAGTCGCCTACGAGCAGTACTTC
TRBV27,-,TRBJ1-1,-,13,CASSFGRGTEAFF,TGTGCCAGCAGTTTCGGCAGGGGAACTGAAGCTTTCTTT
TRBV2,-,TRBJ1-1,-,14,CARRARGQNTEAFF,TGTGCCAGAAGAGCCAGGGGTCAGAACACTGAAGCTTTCTTT
TRBV14,-,TRBJ1-1,-,15,CASSQGAGVNTEAFF,TGTGCCAGCAGCCAAGGTGCAGGGGTTAACACTGAAGCTTTCTTT
TRBV11-3,TRBD1,TRBJ2-5,-,14,CASSSGTGEETQYF,TGTGCCAGCAGCTCGGGGACAGGGGAGGAGACCCAGTACTTC
TRBV4-3,-,TRBJ2-2,-,16,CASSQDPGASTGELFF,TGCGCCAGCAGCCAAGATCCGGGGGCGAGCACCGGGGAGCTGTTTTTT
TRBV11-2,-,TRBJ1-2,-,13,CASSPGSPGGYTF,TGTGCCAGCAGCCCCGGGAGCCCGGGTGGCTACACCTTC
TRBV6-4,TRBD2,TRBJ2-5,few,14,CASSETSGSETQYF,TGTGCCAGCAGTGAGACTAGCGGGTCTGAGACCCAGTACTTC
TRBV7-9,-,TRBJ2-7,medium-sized,16,CASSHPFTGARKEQYF,TGTGCCAGCAGCCATCCTTTTACGGGGGCGAGGAAGGAGCAGTACTTC
TRBV7-9,-,TRBJ2-3,-,15,CASRYGSRDTDTQYF,TGTGCCAGCAGATACGGGAGTAGGGACACAGATACGCAGTATTTT
TRBV28,-,TRBJ2-7,-,15,CASSFDRTEYYEQYF,TGTGCCAGCAGTTTTGATCGGACAGAATACTACGAGCAGTACTTC
TRBV27,-,TRBJ2-2,-,13,CASSLYPTGELFF,TGTGCCAGCAGTTTATATCCCACCGGGGAGCTGTTTTTT
TRBV7-9,-,TRBJ1-1,few,16,CASSLREGRMNTEAFF,TGTGCCAGCAGCTTAAGGGAGGGAAGGATGAACACTGAAGCTTTCTTT
TRBV2,-,TRBJ2-5,-,12,CASLGPRKTQYF,TGTGCCAGCCTGGGACCTCGAAAGACCCAGTACTTC
TRBV7-9,-,TRBJ2-7,-,12,CASSQDYHEQYF,TGTGCCAGCAGCCAAGACTACCACGAGCAGTACTTC
TRBV7-8,TRBD2,TRBJ2-7,medium-sized,15,CASMASSGTLYEQYF,TGTGCCAGCATGGCCTCTAGCGGGACCCTCTACGAGCAGTACTTC
TRBV5-4,-,TRBJ2-3,-,13,CASSLRGRDTQYF,TGTGCCAGCAGCTTACGGGGGCGGGATACGCAGTATTTT
TRBV7-9,-,TRBJ1-5,-,18,CASSLSPPWTWGEQPQHF,TGTGCCAGCAGCTTATCCCCCCCCTGGACCTGGGGTGAGCAGCCCCAGCATTTT
TRBV28,-,TRBJ2-2,-,14,CASSSGKNTGELFF,TGTGCCAGCAGTTCGGGGAAGAACACCGGGGAGCTGTTTTTT
TRBV6-9,-,TRBJ2-2,-,11,CASSLEGELFF,TGTGCCAGCAGCTTAGAAGGGGAGCTGTTTTTT
TRBV2,-,TRBJ2-3,-,17,CASSEAVAEHSTDTQYF,TGTGCCAGCAGTGAAGCGGTAGCGGAACATAGCACAGATACGCAGTATTTT
TRBV4-1,-,TRBJ2-7,-,15,CASSQGSSVTYEQYF,TGCGCCAGCAGCCAAGGGTCGAGCGTAACCTACGAGCAGTACTTC
TRBV30,TRBD1,TRBJ2-1,-,12,CARDRAPGEQFF,TGTGCCAGGGACAGGGCCCCCGGTGAGCAGTTCTTC
TRBV9,TRBD1,TRBJ1-6,-,17,CASSGRDRAHYNSPLHF,TGTGCCAGCAGCGGCCGGGACAGGGCCCATTATAATTCACCCCTCCACTTT
TRBV4-3,-,TRBJ2-1,-,15,CASSPKVGSLNEQFF,TGCGCCAGCAGCCCAAAGGTTGGCTCCCTCAATGAGCAGTTCTTC
TRBV4-1,-,TRBJ2-7,-,15,CASSQEGGIRNEQYF,TGCGCCAGCAGCCAAGAGGGGGGAATCAGGAACGAGCAGTACTTC
TRBV6-1,-,TRBJ2-2,-,12,CASSDLAGELFF,TGTGCCAGCAGCGACTTGGCCGGGGAGCTGTTTTTT
TRBV27,-,TRBJ2-7,-,13,CASSLGPGYEQYF,TGTGCCAGCAGTTTGGGCCCGGGCTACGAGCAGTACTTC
TRBV5-4,TRBD1,TRBJ2-6,-,18,CASSSPRDRVLGANVLTF,TGTGCCAGCAGTTCGCCCCGGGACAGGGTACTCGGGGCCAACGTCCTGACTTTC
TRBV4-1,TRBD1,TRBJ2-7,-,15,CASSQVGTGGDEQYF,TGCGCCAGCAGCCAAGTTGGGACAGGGGGCGACGAGCAGTACTTC
TRBV27,TRBD2,TRBJ2-7,-,14,CASSVLAGSYEQYF,TGTGCCAGCAGTGTGCTAGCGGGGTCCTACGAGCAGTACTTC
TRBV27,-,TRBJ2-7,-,14,CASRRGGPPYEQYF,TGTGCCAGCAGGCGGGGTGGTCCCCCCTACGAGCAGTACTTC
TRBV7-9,TRBD1,TRBJ2-6,-,16,CASRPGTGAGANVLTF,TGTGCCAGCAGGCCCGGGACAGGGGCTGGGGCCAACGTCCTGACTTTC